This record covers a single T cell receptor beta chain. This clonotype showed up just a few times. What this receptor recognizes is not known. Base qualities are missing; no much larger clone stands one base away. The library was generated by 5' RACE. The second PCR ran for roughly 7 to 12 cycles and used a J-beta primer mix along with a sample-barcoded 5' primer. Each TCR beta cDNA molecule received a unique molecular identifier from a template-switch 5' adaptor carrying 12 random nucleotides. At least 3 million CDR3-containing paired-end reads were obtained from each sample. First-strand cDNA synthesis was performed from all RNA using the Mint cDNA synthesis kit, with priming by a TRBC-specific oligonucleotide. After uracil-DNA glycosylase treatment, a first 18-cycle PCR used universal primers M1SS and BC2_uni_R on all cDNA. In the paper's pipeline: For normalization, 1 million high-quality reads were randomly selected from each sample, with every read carrying a distinct molecular identifier. Instead of being binned into consensus sequences, reads with shared molecular identifiers were discarded. CDR3 identification, clonotype clustering and error correction used MiTCR with a Q25 quality threshold and the strictest error-elimination algorithm. Lower-bound total TCR beta diversity was estimated with a nonparametric unseen species model using Euler transformation. TCRdb ran its own pipeline on the public reads, namely fastp trimming at Q25 and MiXCR clone calling, and kept in-frame beta chains. Duplicate CDR3 protein sequences are folded into a single record with the most common DNA and genes. It is TCRdb's table, rather than the study itself, that gives the V and J calls and clone size. This sample gives 1.5 million to 2 million distinct CDR3 sequences in total; about two fifths of them show up just once. The ten largest clones add up to under 30% of the sample.

The data belong to a study of blood T cells in healthy people across ages (dated by TCRdb to 2015 to 2017). About the full investigation: Template switching captured roughly one uniquely barcoded TCR beta cDNA molecule per two T cells in model experiments. Using deep sequencing normalized with unique cDNA molecular identifiers, the study measured how TCR beta repertoire diversity changes with age. The donors were split into four age groups: young (average 16 years), middle-aged (roughly 39), aged (over 55) and long-lived (roughly 80). To avoid experimental bias, donors of different ages were distributed randomly across sequencing lanes. Using the same blood draw, the study looked at two additional independent replicas of 1 million unique cDNA reads for two donors, one aged 18 to 30 and the other aged 80 or older.

The approximately 39 donors, aged 6 to 90 years, were systemically healthy Caucasian individuals from Russia. Each donor gave ten milliliters of peripheral blood, drawn into EDTA-treated Vacutainer tubes. Ficoll-Paque density-gradient centrifugation was used to isolate PBMCs, with at least 6.5 million per sample. Total RNA was extracted from PBMCs with Trizol reagent, with at least 6 micrograms obtained per sample. The percentages of naive CD45RAhigh/CD27high T cells were determined by flow cytometry on a PBMC aliquot from every donor. The investigation overall reported the following: The percentage of naive T cells measured by flow cytometry correlated strongly with observed TCR beta diversity. Observed TCR beta diversity per million T cells fell roughly linearly with age, and a significant reduction was already apparent by age approximately 40. Because profiling used bulk unsorted PBMCs, naive and antigen-experienced compartments could not be compared conclusively. Compared with the aged group, the long-lived group had more naive CD4+ T cells, fewer expanded clones and increased TCR diversity, suggesting age selection. Total diversity estimates from one million sequenced T cells were considered lower bounds and underestimates. Because the CMV infection status of the donors was unknown, age-related changes in expanded clonotypes may potentially have been confounded.

CDR1 and CDR2, per the germline V gene, are SGHTA and FQGTGA. The junction carries 13 bases between V and J, which are trimmed by 5 bases and 0 bases respectively. The CDR3 runs 15 amino acids, cysteine and phenylalanine included. Left in the record is the CDR3 DNA by itself, 45 bases read in frame from the first base. The chain joins TRBV7-3 to TRBJ1-2; D gene: possibly TRBD1, on 5 matching bases. This TCR came from a human donor in good health. The sequencing sample was made of blood. The CDR3 region reads CASSPTGVSNYGYTF. The nucleotide sequence is TGTGCCAGCAGCCCAACAGGTGTCTCTAACTATGGCTACACCTTC.